This entry concerns a single TCR beta chain. Its antigen remains unidentified. The CDR3 has 15 residues. Trimming took 2 bases from V and 0 from J, leaving 8 bases between them. Germline V gene lookup returns CDR1 ENHRY and CDR2 SYGVKD. Sequencing was performed with immunoSEQ multiplex PCR; in TCRdb, only in-frame clones are kept and a portion is missing. The table records roughly 62,000 clones, 85% to 95% of them present only once. The source of the sample is a study of cytomegalovirus exposure and HLA in healthy donors. About the research overall: The same platform was used for the 110 or so validation repertoires as for the roughly 730 first-cohort repertoires, as reported in a later analysis.

Study-wide results and caveats: It was reportedly the case that the classifier diagnosed cytomegalovirus status with high specificity and sensitivity. Despite most TCR sequences being rare, some public TCRs occurred in many donors. As confirmed in vitro, a few CMV-associated chains were specific for CMV antigens.

Source material: PBMCs. The genes are TRBV10-3 and TRBJ1-5, with TRBD1 as a possible D gene (5 bases). The receptor was derived from a young man in good health and CMV-seronegative. As DNA, the CDR3 is TGTGCCATCAGTGAGACAGGAGATAGCAATCAGCCCCAGCATTTT. Protein product: CAISETGDSNQPQHF.